The present T cell receptor beta chain was sequenced within a study of CD8+ T cells in alopecia areata. The sample holds a few counts of this clone. It was cDNA, reverse transcribed from extracted RNA, that served as the sequencing template. Assay: immunoSEQ multiplex PCR; the TCRdb copy retains only in-frame clones and omits some. The sample includes about 130,000 clones, 45% to 50% of them seen just once. This CDR3 is built from 15 residues. Trimming removed 8 bases from V and 0 bases from J, with 14 bases in between. Germline CDR1 ENHRY, CDR2 SYGVKD. The J gene is TRBJ2-1, the V gene TRBV10-3; D is possibly TRBD2 (5 bases). Sample: CD8+ T cells sorted from blood, taken at week 0. The receptor was derived from a human donor with alopecia areata. The CDR3 loop reads CAIGDSESSYNEQFF. The CDR3 DNA reads as TGTGCCATCGGCGATAGCGAGAGCTCCTACAATGAGCAGTTCTTC.